This T cell receptor beta chain came from a study of CD8+CD57+ T cells in acquired aplastic anemia (dated by TCRdb to between 2017 and 2018). In the study overall: A mean of around 3.3 ug of DNA, ranging from roughly 0.2 to 27.4 ug, was extracted from sorted CD4+ and CD8+ cells. A CD8+CD57+ expansion meant a frequency higher than the mean frequency seen in healthy subjects. The research as a whole found: Between patients and healthy controls, no significant difference in CD8+ Simpson's diversity was found (P=0.060). Approximately 31 CD8+ CDR3 sequences were found in both patients and controls but appeared to be highly expressed in patients and within the immunodominant clones of the patients.

Flow cytometry had shown CD8+CD57+ cell expansion in the patients selected for sequencing. All patients had severe acquired aplastic anemia diagnosed by International Study of Aplastic Anemia and Agranulocytosis and Camitta criteria. No patient had received any therapy when blood was sampled. The study deep-sequenced TCR repertoires of sorted CD4+ and CD8+ blood T cells from severe aplastic anemia patients and healthy subjects. Patients were enrolled in the USA under clinicaltrials.gov protocols 00001620, 01623167, 00001397, 00071045, 00081523 and 00961064. Ficoll-Paque density gradient centrifugation was used to isolate peripheral blood mononuclear cells. Before DNA was extracted, CD4+ and CD8+ T cells were sorted using either FACS or magnetic beads. Trimming at the junction amounts to 4 bases on V and 8 bases on J, and the germline ends lie 21 bases apart. Counted from cysteine to phenylalanine, this CDR3 has 15 amino acids. The only DNA kept is the CDR3, 45 bases in frame from the first base. The germline V gene specifies SGDLS as CDR1 and YYNGEE as CDR2.

Genomic DNA served as template for TCR beta VDJ combination and CDR3 sequence profiling. An Illumina HiSeq 2000 was the platform used for TCR repertoire sequencing. The source study handled its data this way. Repertoire assessment relied on Simpson's diversity index, CDR3 size and DJ length profiles, and TRBV/TRBJ rearrangement plots. The most abundant DNA sequence in the deep sequencing data was taken as the immunodominant clone. CDR3 amino acid sequences were checked for sharing between subjects and were compared against published repertoires and the VDJdb database. The public sequencing data were trimmed at Q25 with fastp and processed into clonotypes with MiXCR by TCRdb, which kept only in-frame beta chains. Rows are unified per CDR3 protein, each entry keeping the most common DNA and genes. Here the V and J calls rest on TCRdb's processing, not on the authors' analysis. The sample table lists 200,000 or so distinct CDR3 sequences, nearly 50% of them with a count of one. Jointly, the top ten make up around a tenth of the sample.

As to this clonotype: Its specific antigen is unknown. No much larger clone exists at a distance of one base, and base qualities are not known.

Recombination joined TRBV9 with TRBJ1-2; the D gene is perhaps TRBD1, on 6 matching bases. The specimen was sorted CD4+, CD8+, or CD8+CD57+ T cells (not recorded which) from PBMCs. This TCR was sampled from a human donor with aplastic anemia. The nucleotide sequence reads as follows: TGTGCCAGCAGCCTCCAACAGGGTTTGTCGCAGGGCTACACCTTC. Its protein reads: CASSLQQGLSQGYTF. The variable domain in full, with residues beyond the CDR3 obtained from the reference TRBV9 and TRBJ1-2 genes, is DSGVTQTPKHLITATGQRVTLRCSPRSGDLSVYWYQQSLDQGLQFLIQYYNGEERAKGNILERFSAQQFPDLHSELNLSSLELGDSALYFCASSLQQGLSQGYTFGSGTRLTVV.